These T cell receptor beta chains were read from a single sample in a study of tumor-infiltrating lymphocytes in primary liver carcinoma. TCRdb redid the calling of the multiplex PCR reads with MiXCR, one entry per CDR3 protein. The sample contains about 74,000 distinct CDR3 sequences, roughly three quarters of which appear only once. Material for sequencing was liver tumor tissue from sampling region 4. Receptor source: a man between 40 and 49 years old with primary liver carcinoma and hepatitis B virus infection. The CDR3 runs from the conserved cysteine through the conserved F or W. A D gene is named only where the DNA matches it firmly. Only part of the rows carry a size: once, few, many, or a class if the clone is expanded.

j_gene: TRBJ2-2; d_gene: -; abundance: -; v_gene: TRBV4-1; CDR3aa: CVSGGGGGYIGELFF; CDR3nt: TGCGTCAGCGGAGGGGGCGGGGGATACATCGGGGAGCTGTTTTTT
j_gene: TRBJ1-4; d_gene: TRBD1; abundance: -; v_gene: TRBV4-1; CDR3aa: CASSRLATGDEKLFF; CDR3nt: TGCGCCAGCAGCCGCCTAGCAACAGGGGATGAAAAACTGTTTTTT
j_gene: TRBJ2-3; d_gene: TRBD2; abundance: -; v_gene: TRBV7-8; CDR3aa: CARSRNQDGTSGRTDTQYF; CDR3nt: TGTGCCAGGAGCCGAAATCAGGACGGGACTAGCGGGAGGACAGATACGCAGTATTTC
j_gene: TRBJ1-4; d_gene: TRBD1; abundance: -; v_gene: TRBV5-6; CDR3aa: CVSSMTGGGGNEKLFF; CDR3nt: TGTGTCAGCAGCATGACAGGGGGCGGTGGTAATGAAAAATTGTTTTTT
j_gene: TRBJ2-1; d_gene: -; abundance: -; v_gene: TRBV29-1; CDR3aa: CSVLKVAGPNEQFF; CDR3nt: TGCAGTGTCCTCAAAGTGGCAGGGCCAAACGAGCAGTTCTTC
j_gene: TRBJ1-5; d_gene: -; abundance: many; v_gene: TRBV7-9; CDR3aa: CASSHDQPQHF; CDR3nt: TGTGCCAGCAGCCACGATCAGCCCCAGCATTTT
j_gene: TRBJ1-4; d_gene: -; abundance: -; v_gene: TRBV11-2; CDR3aa: CASNLEVGDEKPFF; CDR3nt: TGTGCCAGTAACTTAGAGGTTGGGGACGAAAAACCGTTTTTT
j_gene: TRBJ2-7; d_gene: -; abundance: -; v_gene: TRBV11-2; CDR3aa: CASSLGTLPYEQYF; CDR3nt: TGTGCCAGCAGCCTCGGGACTCTACCCTACGAGCAGTACTTC
j_gene: TRBJ1-5; d_gene: -; abundance: -; v_gene: TRBV6-6; CDR3aa: CASRDGSNQLQHF; CDR3nt: TGTGCCAGCAGGGACGGTAGCAATCAGCTCCAACATTTT
j_gene: TRBJ1-1; d_gene: TRBD1; abundance: medium-sized; v_gene: TRBV11-2; CDR3aa: CASSPPLAGGTEAFF; CDR3nt: TGTGCCAGCAGCCCCCCTTTGGCAGGGGGGACTGAAGCTTTCTTT
j_gene: TRBJ1-1; d_gene: -; abundance: -; v_gene: TRBV5-6; CDR3aa: CASSGGDGISTEAFF; CDR3nt: TGTGCCAGCAGCGGGGGGGACGGAATAAGCACTGAAGCTTTCTTT
j_gene: TRBJ1-6; d_gene: -; abundance: -; v_gene: TRBV6-5; CDR3aa: CASSLQGGNSPHHF; CDR3nt: TGTGCCAGCAGTTTACAGGGTGGCAATTCACCCCACCACTTT